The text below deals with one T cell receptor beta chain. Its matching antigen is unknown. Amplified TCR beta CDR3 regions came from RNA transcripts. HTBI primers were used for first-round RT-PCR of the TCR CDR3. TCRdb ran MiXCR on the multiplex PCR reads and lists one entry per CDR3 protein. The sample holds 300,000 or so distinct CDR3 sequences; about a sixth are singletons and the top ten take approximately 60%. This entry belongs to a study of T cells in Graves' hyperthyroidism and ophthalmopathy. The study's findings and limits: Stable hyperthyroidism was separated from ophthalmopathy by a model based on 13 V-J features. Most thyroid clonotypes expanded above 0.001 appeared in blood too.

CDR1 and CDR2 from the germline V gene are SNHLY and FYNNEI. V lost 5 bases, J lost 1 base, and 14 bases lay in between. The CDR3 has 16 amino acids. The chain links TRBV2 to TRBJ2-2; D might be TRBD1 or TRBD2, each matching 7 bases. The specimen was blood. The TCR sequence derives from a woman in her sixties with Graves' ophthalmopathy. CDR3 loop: CASSPRGGLNTGELFF. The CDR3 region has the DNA TGTGCCAGCAGTCCCAGGGGGGGACTGAACACCGGGGAGCTGTTTTTT.